These T cell receptor beta chains were read from a single sample in a study of graft-versus-host responses after intestinal transplantation. This table comes from immunoSEQ multiplex PCR, and its TCRdb copy is limited to in-frame clones, with some not included. Among roughly 21,000 clones listed, 30% to 40% were seen once. The material was alloreactive CD8+ T cells from a mixed lymphocyte reaction culture, obtained before intestinal transplant. These receptors all stem from a human patient who received an intestinal transplant. Both conserved end residues are part of each CDR3. The D gene is left open where the match is weak. Clone size appears in some rows only: once, few, many, or a class for an expanded clone.

V	size	D	J	CDR3	DNA
TRBV2	.	TRBD1	TRBJ2-3	CASSAYRDRGPDTQYF	TGTGCCAGCAGTGCGTACCGGGACAGGGGGCCAGATACGCAGTATTTT
TRBV19	few	.	TRBJ1-1	CASSLTQTGNTEAFF	TGTGCCAGTAGCCTCACACAGACAGGGAACACTGAAGCTTTCTTT
TRBV4-1	few	.	TRBJ2-5	CASSQGGAYRAETQYF	TGCGCCAGCAGCCAAGGAGGGGCCTACAGGGCCGAGACCCAGTACTTC
TRBV2	.	TRBD2	TRBJ2-7	CASSPRTSGNEQYF	TGTGCCAGCAGCCCTAGGACTAGCGGGAACGAGCAGTACTTC
TRBV6-5	.	.	TRBJ2-7	CASSPDSGEQYF	TGTGCCAGCAGTCCGGACTCCGGCGAGCAGTACTTC
TRBV5-1	.	.	TRBJ1-6	CASSFSLGSGTYNSPLHF	TGCGCCAGCAGCTTTAGTCTAGGTTCCGGGACCTATAATTCACCCCTCCACTTT
TRBV6-6	few	TRBD1	TRBJ2-1	CASSTRGTVSYNEQFF	TGTGCCAGCAGTACTCGAGGGACAGTTTCCTACAATGAGCAGTTCTTC
TRBV4-1	few	TRBD1	TRBJ2-3	CASSQDGTGSTDTQYF	TGCGCCAGCAGCCAAGACGGGACAGGGAGCACAGATACGCAGTATTTT
TRBV5-4	few	.	TRBJ2-3	CASSFAGGATDTQYF	TGTGCCAGCAGCTTTGCTGGGGGGGCCACAGATACGCAGTATTTT
TRBV4-1	few	.	TRBJ1-5	CASSQRQHGQYSNQPQHF	TGCGCCAGCAGCCAAAGACAACACGGACAGTATAGCAATCAGCCCCAGCATTTT
TRBV7-2	.	.	TRBJ1-2	CASLGARSTNYGYTF	TGTGCCAGCTTGGGGGCGCGCAGTACTAACTATGGCTACACCTTC
TRBV10-3	.	.	TRBJ1-5	CAISESGLRPQHF	TGTGCCATCAGTGAGTCGGGACTTCGGCCCCAGCATTTT
TRBV5-6	.	.	TRBJ2-3	CASSLGQVVTDTQYF	TGTGCCAGCAGCTTGGGCCAGGTCGTCACAGATACGCAGTATTTT
TRBV7-3	medium-sized	.	TRBJ2-1	CASSLMAGTLNEQFF	TGTGCCAGCAGCTTAATGGCCGGGACCCTCAATGAGCAGTTCTTC
TRBV19	.	.	TRBJ2-1	CASSIAGFHNEQFF	TGTGCCAGTAGTATAGCAGGGTTCCACAATGAGCAGTTCTTC
TRBV7-6	once	.	TRBJ1-6	CASSPLGGVAPLHF	TGTGCCAGCAGCCCCCTGGGCGGGGTCGCCCCCCTCCACTTT
TRBV4-1	few	.	TRBJ1-1	CASSQVAGREAFF	TGCGCCAGCAGCCAAGTAGCAGGACGAGAAGCTTTCTTT
TRBV19	.	.	TRBJ2-3	CASSTADYSTDTQYF	TGTGCCAGTAGTACGGCCGATTATAGCACAGATACGCAGTATTTT
TRBV2	.	.	TRBJ2-7	CASSPYRDRAYEQYF	TGTGCCAGCAGTCCCTATAGGGACCGAGCCTACGAGCAGTACTTC